This T cell receptor beta chain was recorded in a study of regulatory T cells in long-lasting Graves disease. At the level of the study: Prior antithyroid drug treatment in newly diagnosed Graves' patients lasted under 3 months.

After removal of 5 bases from V and 14 bases from J, the junction contained 4 bases not matched to a gene. The V gene's germline CDR1 is SGHAT and CDR2 FQNNGV. CDR3 length: 11 amino acids. This clonotype was seen repeatedly, ten times or more. Time point of the sample: newly diagnosed GD, antithyroid drugs for less than 3 months. PBMC RNA was the source of the TCR library. Through Arm-PCR of CDR3 regions and iRepertoire HTBI primers, TCR beta libraries were built. Each CDR3 protein is one row after TCRdb ran MiXCR on the multiplex PCR reads. Among roughly 560,000 distinct CDR3 sequences, about 12% were seen once, and the ten largest hold approximately 9.6%. These data also formed part of another study, on T cells in Graves' hyperthyroidism and ophthalmopathy. That source notes: Uncontrolled infection, other autoimmune disease, pregnancy or lactation disqualified patients from enrolment.

This clonotype originated in a woman aged 30 to 39 with Graves disease. This specimen consisted of peripheral blood mononuclear cells (PBMCs), obtained at new diagnosis, from a patient treated with antithyroid drugs. This chain uses TRBV11-2 with TRBJ2-1, with 9 bases matching TRBD2. CDR3 residues: CASSTTSGEFF. Here the CDR3 DNA reads TGTGCCAGCAGCACGACTAGCGGAGAGTTCTTC.